A selection of T cell receptor beta chains follows, all from one sample in a study of T cells in Graves' hyperthyroidism and ophthalmopathy. TCRdb re-called the multiplex PCR reads through MiXCR, storing one row per CDR3 protein. This sample has a few hundred thousand distinct CDR3 sequences, with about 15% found just once. What was sequenced was blood. The receptors come from a woman aged 25 to 39 with Graves' hyperthyroidism. The CDR3 runs from the conserved cysteine through the conserved F or W. A D gene is named only where the DNA matches it firmly. Clone size appears in some rows only: once, few, many, or a class for an expanded clone.

j_call v_call clone_size d_call cdr3_nt cdr3_aa
TRBJ2-1 TRBV5-1 . TRBD2 TGCGCCAGCAGCCCCGGACTAGTCCACAATGAGCAGTTCTTC CASSPGLVHNEQFF
TRBJ2-1 TRBV5-1 few . TGCGCCAGCAGCTTGGAAGGGGAGCAGTGCTTC CASSLEGEQCF
TRBJ1-6 TRBV3-1 few . TGTGCCAGCAGCCAAGCCGGGCCCCGGATAGGCGGCTCACCCCTCCACTTT CASSQAGPRIGGSPLHF
TRBJ2-7 TRBV7-9 . TRBD1 TGTGCCAGCAGCCCTCGGGACAGGGGGCTTGTCGAGCAGTACTTC CASSPRDRGLVEQYF
TRBJ1-6 TRBV18 many TRBD1 TGTGCCAGCTCACCGAATAGACAGGGGGATATTCGGTCACCCCTCCACTTT CASSPNRQGDIRSPLHF
TRBJ2-7 TRBV11-2 many TRBD1 TGTGCCAGCAGCGCGGGACAGGCGGTGGCCTTCTACGAGCAGTACTTC CASSAGQAVAFYEQYF
TRBJ2-7 TRBV6-1 many TRBD1 TGTGCCAGCAGCAACCCCCTTGGACAGGGAGTAGTCGAGCAGTACTTC CASSNPLGQGVVEQYF
TRBJ2-3 TRBV7-6 many . TGTGCCAGCAGCTTAGATCCGGGATCTAGCACAGATACGCAGTATTTT CASSLDPGSSTDTQYF
TRBJ2-7 TRBV27 few TRBD1 TGTGCCAGCAGCTCGGCGCAGGGGGCTTACGAGCAGTACTTC CASSSAQGAYEQYF
TRBJ2-1 TRBV7-7 many . TGTGCCAGCAGCTTTGGCAGGGGCCCATACAATGAGCAGTTCTTC CASSFGRGPYNEQFF
TRBJ2-7 TRBV27 many . TGTGCCAGCAGTTTTTCGGACCGCTACGAGCAGTACTTC CASSFSDRYEQYF
TRBJ1-4 TRBV2 few . TGTGCCAGCAGTGACGGCAGATTTAATGAAAAACTGTTTTTT CASSDGRFNEKLFF
TRBJ1-2 TRBV18 many TRBD1 TGTGCCAGCTCACCACCGGGAACAGGGGATTCCTATGGCTACACCTTC CASSPPGTGDSYGYTF
TRBJ1-2 TRBV12-3/TRBV12-4 many . TGTGCCAGCAGTTTAAATGGGCTTGGCTACACCTTC CASSLNGLGYTF
TRBJ2-7 TRBV4-1 few . TGCGCCAGCAGCCAAGACTGGGGGTCCTACGAGCAGTACTTC CASSQDWGSYEQYF
TRBJ2-5 TRBV5-1 . TRBD1 TGCGCCAGCAGCCAACAGGGGCTTTTGGAGACCCAGTACTTC CASSQQGLLETQYF
TRBJ2-1 TRBV30 . . TGTGCCTGGAGGTTTACTATGACGGACAATGAGCAGTTCTTC CAWRFTMTDNEQFF
TRBJ1-5 TRBV20-1 . . TGCAGTGCACTCGCGTCTTTGGGGGCTCAGCCCCAGCATTTT CSALASLGAQPQHF
TRBJ1-1 TRBV11-2 many TRBD1 TGTGCCAGCAGCCCGAGACAGGGCCCGAACACTGAAGCTTTCTTT CASSPRQGPNTEAFF
TRBJ2-7 TRBV28 many . TGTGCCAGCAGTGCAGTGGGGGAGAACAACCCCTACGAGCAGTACTTC CASSAVGENNPYEQYF
TRBJ1-2 TRBV28 . . TGTGCCAGCAGTTTAGCCGTCCTCAACGGGGGCTACACCTTC CASSLAVLNGGYTF
TRBJ2-3 TRBV9 . . TGTGCCAGCAGCGCCCAGGGGGACTATGACACAGATACGCAGTATTTT CASSAQGDYDTDTQYF
TRBJ2-5 TRBV4-1 . TRBD2 TGCGCCAACAGCCAAGGACTAGCGGGAGTTCTGGGAGAGACCCAGTACTTC CANSQGLAGVLGETQYF
TRBJ2-7 TRBV7-3 . . TGTGCCAGCAGCTTAACCGGCTCTACCTACGAGCAGTACTTC CASSLTGSTYEQYF
TRBJ1-1 TRBV27 many . TGTGCCAGCAGTCCTCGACAGCAGAACACTGAAGCTTTCTTT CASSPRQQNTEAFF
TRBJ2-1 TRBV5-1 many . TGCGCCAGCAGTTCGCATGGCACCAATGAGCAGTTCTTC CASSSHGTNEQFF
TRBJ1-1 TRBV30 many TRBD1 TGTGCCTGGAGTGTAAAAGGGGGCGTCACTGAAGCTTTCTTT CAWSVKGGVTEAFF
TRBJ2-2 TRBV5-8 . TRBD2 TGTGCCAGCAGCGGACTAGCGGGAGGTACGAACACCGGGGAGCTGTTTTTT CASSGLAGGTNTGELFF
TRBJ2-2 TRBV6-2/TRBV6-3 . . TGTGCCAGCATAAGGCCCGTCGACACCGGGGAGCTGTTTTTT CASIRPVDTGELFF
TRBJ2-3 TRBV20-1 . TRBD2 TGCAGTGCCAAGTCTAGCGGGAAGGGGCCAGATACGCAGTATTTT CSAKSSGKGPDTQYF
TRBJ2-2 TRBV3-1 many TRBD2 TGTGCCAGCAGCCATACTAGCGGGAGTTCGAACACCGGGGAGCTGTTTTTT CASSHTSGSSNTGELFF
TRBJ1-2 TRBV7-9 once . TGTGCCAGCAGCTCCCGAGGGGCCCACACAGGGAATGGCTACACCTTC CASSSRGAHTGNGYTF
TRBJ2-1 TRBV5-4 few TRBD2 TGTGCCAGCAGCTGGGGGGGGACTAGTGGTGAGCAGTTCTTC CASSWGGTSGEQFF
TRBJ2-3 TRBV11-2 . . TGTGCCAGCAGCTTAGATCTCGGGGCGGGCCTGATAACTAGCACAGATACGCAGTATTTT CASSLDLGAGLITSTDTQYF
TRBJ2-5 TRBV24-1 . . TGTGCCACCAGTGACGGGCGGGGTTTCCAAGAGACCCAGTACTTC CATSDGRGFQETQYF
TRBJ2-1 TRBV15 . . TGTGCCACCAGTGGCGCGGCCCAGAAGAGCTCCTACAATGAGCAGTTCTTC CATSGAAQKSSYNEQFF
TRBJ1-5 TRBV6-2/TRBV6-3 . . TGTGCCAGCAGTTACGGACAGTTCAATCAGCCCCAGCATTTT CASSYGQFNQPQHF
TRBJ1-1 TRBV3-1 many . TGTGCCAGCAGCCACCTCCAGGGGTTCACTGAAGCTTTCTTT CASSHLQGFTEAFF
TRBJ1-1 TRBV6-2/TRBV6-3 . . TGTGCCAGCAGCGATCGACCAGGGACAACCACTGAAGCTTTCTTT CASSDRPGTTTEAFF
TRBJ2-7 TRBV19 . . TGTGCCAGTAGTACCGGGACTGCCTACGAGCGGTACTTC CASSTGTAYERYF
TRBJ1-1 TRBV20-1 few . TGCAGTGCTAGAGGCGTCGCTCGTGGGACTGAAGCTTTCTTT CSARGVARGTEAFF